This T cell receptor beta chain was identified during a study of shared clonotypes between healthy human individuals. Study results and limitations: What naive subsets generally showed was a larger estimated richness than memory subsets showed.

CDR3 size: 11 residues. V lost 0 bases and J lost 4, with 1 base in between. CDR1 is SGHNT, CDR2 YYREEE, per germline (reference sequence). In its sample, this clone was seen once. Its target is not known. Repertoires were generated with immunoSEQ multiplex PCR, while TCRdb's copy carries only in-frame clones and drops some. The repertoire consists of roughly 1,500,000 clones, with approximately 98.5% occurring once and the leading ten covering about 0.35%. The sample consisted of naive CD4+ T cells sorted from blood. Described subset: CD45RA+ positively selected. The V call is TRBV5-4, the J call TRBJ1-1, with unresolved D. The clonotype originates from a man aged 25 to 40 in good health. CDR3 nucleotides: TGTGCCAGCAGCTTGGGCACTGAAGCTTTCTTT. Translation gives CASSLGTEAFF. The full variable domain, rest sourced from reference TRBV5-4 and TRBJ1-1, is ETGVTQSPTHLIKTRGQQVTLRCSSQSGHNTVSWYQQALGQGPQFIFQYYREEENGRGNFPPRFSGLQFPNYSSELNVNALELDDSALYLCASSLGTEAFFGQGTRLTVV.